The 6 T cell receptor beta chains listed next were all sequenced from one sample in a study of beta chain features in type 1 diabetes. Study-wide findings and caveats: A moderate, significant TCRB CDR3 shortening appeared in type 1 diabetes across four CD4+ subsets.

Expressed TCRB transcripts were sequenced because the isolated RNA had all been reverse transcribed beforehand. Data came from immunoSEQ multiplex PCR; TCRdb stores just in-frame clones and leaves some out. The repertoire includes 200,000 to 250,000 clones, roughly 13% of them detected once, and roughly 0.019% sits in the top ten. Antigens of these TCRs are unknown. Sequencing used naive CD4+ T cells from blood. The receptors here all came from a man aged 25 to 45 with type 1 diabetes.

The chain has TRBV4-1 and TRBJ2-7; D may be TRBD2 (6 bases). Per the germline V gene, CDR1 is MGHRA and CDR2 is YSYEKL. V lost 1 base to trimming and J lost 0 bases, with 16 bases between them. The CDR3 spans 17 residues. The DNA of the CDR3 is TGCGCCAGCAGCCAAGTGGTCTTGCCGGGGGTCTCCTACGAGCAGTACTTC. Protein: CASSQVVLPGVSYEQYF.

This clone was picked up a small number of times. This chain uses TRBV21-1 with TRBJ1-5; the table calls TRBD1, which could not be checked here. TRBV21-1 has pseudogene status. This CDR3 is 17 amino acids long. CDR3 coding DNA: TGTGCCAGCAGCAACAAGGACAGGGGGCGGGGGAATCAGCCCCAGCATTTT. Amino acids: CASSNKDRGRGNQPQHF.

The chain carries TRBV9 and TRBJ2-1, with TRBD1 matching over 7 bases. The CDR3 runs to 13 residues. The V gene's germline CDR1 is SGDLS and CDR2 YYNGEE. V trimming: 3 bases; J trimming: 3 bases; junction bases outside the gene matches: 0. CDR3 in amino acids: CASSDRGYNEQFF. In DNA form, the CDR3 reads TGTGCCAGCAGCGACAGGGGCTACAATGAGCAGTTCTTC.

This chain joins TRBV19 and TRBJ2-2; maybe TRBD1 (6 bases). Per the germline V gene, CDR1 is LNHDA and CDR2 is SQIVND (reference sequence). Trimming took 3 bases from V and 3 from J, leaving 14 bases between them. CDR3 length: 16 amino acids. DNA of the CDR3: TGTGCCAGTAGTATCAGCCCAGGGGCGGACACCGGGGAGCTGTTTTTT. Amino acid sequence: CASSISPGADTGELFF.

The chain links TRBV2 to TRBJ1-5; D call uncertain. V lost 4 bases, J lost 6 bases, and 16 bases lay in between. CDR3 length equals 15 residues. Germline-derived CDR1 and CDR2 are SNHLY and FYNNEI. CDR3 protein: CASSVRTAGGQPQHF. The CDR3 region has the DNA TGTGCCAGCAGTGTCAGAACCGCGGGAGGTCAGCCCCAGCATTTT.

A few counts support this clone. The rearrangement links TRBV7-9 to TRBJ1-2; tentatively, D is TRBD1 (5 bases). This CDR3 contains 15 residues. The germline V and J ends were trimmed by 3 bases and 0 bases, with 11 bases remaining between them. Germline loops: CDR1 SEHNR, CDR2 FQNEAQ (reference sequence). The CDR3 region is CASSFPGNPNYGYTF. CDR3 DNA sequence: TGTGCCAGCAGCTTCCCAGGGAACCCTAACTATGGCTACACCTTC. The variable domain in full, completed from reference TRBV7-9 and TRBJ1-2, reads DTGVSQNPRHKITKRGQNVTFRCDPISEHNRLYWYRQTLGQGPEFLTYFQNEAQLEKSRLLSDRFSAERPKGSFSTLEIQRTEQGDSAMYLCASSFPGNPNYGYTFGSGTRLTVV.